This section outlines one TCR beta chain sequence together with its context. Authors' processing steps: Reference gene primers were amplified, and this amplification served to estimate nucleated cell counts. Clones were sequenced by immunoSEQ multiplex PCR, and TCRdb holds only the in-frame ones, with some missing. That table furnishes V, J and clone size, whereas the DNA furnished D and trimming. Here the sample spans tens of thousands of clones, 60% to 80% being singletons. This sample stems from a study of blood T cell repertoires in COVID-19. Study details: Some COVID-19 samples were acute and others convalescent; all came from the United States, Italy and Spain. T cells, B-cell-depleted T cells, or PBMCs supplied cDNA or gDNA.

CDR3 length: 15 amino acids. The V end lost 6 bases, the J end lost 4 bases, and 19 bases lay between the germline ends. CDR1 and CDR2 from the germline V gene are SGHTS and YDEGEE. The receptor was derived from an elderly man with active or convalescent COVID-19. The chain employs TRBV5-8 and TRBJ2-5; a possible D gene is TRBD1 (6 bases). The source material was peripheral blood. In DNA, the CDR3 is TGTGCCAGCAATATCGGCCAGGGGCGGAGAGAGACCCAGTACTTC. Amino acids: CASNIGQGRRETQYF.